This T cell receptor (beta chain) is drawn from a study of OX40 agonist ivuxolimab in advanced cancers. On the study more broadly: The dose-escalation cohort was just under 85% male, with a mean age of about 56 years, ranging about 20 to 85.

Using immunoSEQ multiplex PCR, the repertoire was profiled, and TCRdb retains in-frame clones only, with some absent. The sample shows roughly 89,000 clones, roughly four fifths of them seen only once. CDR1 is MNHEY and CDR2 is SMNVEV in the germline V gene (reference sequence). The CDR3 loop spans 16 amino acids. V dropped 7 bases and J dropped 8; count of bases not matched to a gene: 14. Material: CD4+ or CD8+ T cells sorted from blood, obtained in a trial of the OX40 agonist ivuxolimab. J is TRBJ2-1 and V is TRBV27, with 10 bases matching TRBD2. This receptor was identified in an adult with an advanced solid tumor such as melanoma, head and neck, liver or kidney cancer. CDR3 coding DNA: TGTGCCAGCACTCCACTAGCGGGGAGGCCTCAGGATGAGCAGTTCTTC. The encoded protein is CASTPLAGRPQDEQFF.